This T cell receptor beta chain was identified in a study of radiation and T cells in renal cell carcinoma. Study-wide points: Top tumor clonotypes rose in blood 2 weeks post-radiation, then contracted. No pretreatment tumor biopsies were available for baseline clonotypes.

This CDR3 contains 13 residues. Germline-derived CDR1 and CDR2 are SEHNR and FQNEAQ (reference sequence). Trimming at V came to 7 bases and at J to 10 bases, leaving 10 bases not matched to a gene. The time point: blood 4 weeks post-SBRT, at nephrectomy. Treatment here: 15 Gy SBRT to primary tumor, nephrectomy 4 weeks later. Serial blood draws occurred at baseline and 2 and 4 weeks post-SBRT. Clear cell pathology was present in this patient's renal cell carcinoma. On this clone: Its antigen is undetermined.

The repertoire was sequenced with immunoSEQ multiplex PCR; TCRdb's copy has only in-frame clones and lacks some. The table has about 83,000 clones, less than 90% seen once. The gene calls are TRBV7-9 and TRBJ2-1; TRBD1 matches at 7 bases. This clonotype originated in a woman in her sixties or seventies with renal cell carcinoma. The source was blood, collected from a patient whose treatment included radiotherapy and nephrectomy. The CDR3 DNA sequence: TGTGCCAGCACCCTTTACGACAGGGAAGAGCAGTTCTTC. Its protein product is CASTLYDREEQFF.